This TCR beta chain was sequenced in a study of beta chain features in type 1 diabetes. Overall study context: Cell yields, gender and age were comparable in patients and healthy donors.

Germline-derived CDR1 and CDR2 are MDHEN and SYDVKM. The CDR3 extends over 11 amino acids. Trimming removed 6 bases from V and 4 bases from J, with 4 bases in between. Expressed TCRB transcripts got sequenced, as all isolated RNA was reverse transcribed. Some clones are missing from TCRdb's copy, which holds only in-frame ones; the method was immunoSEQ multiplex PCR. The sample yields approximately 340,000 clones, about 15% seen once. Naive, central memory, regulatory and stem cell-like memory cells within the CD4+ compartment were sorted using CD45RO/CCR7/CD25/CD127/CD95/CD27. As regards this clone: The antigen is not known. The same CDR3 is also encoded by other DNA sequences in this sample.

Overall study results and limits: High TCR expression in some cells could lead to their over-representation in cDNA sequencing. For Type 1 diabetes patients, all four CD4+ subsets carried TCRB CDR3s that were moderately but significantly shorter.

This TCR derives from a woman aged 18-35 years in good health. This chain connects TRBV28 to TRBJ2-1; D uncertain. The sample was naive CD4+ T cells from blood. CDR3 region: CASRRYNEQFF. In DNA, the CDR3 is TGTGCCAGCAGGCGGTACAATGAGCAGTTCTTC.